Below, 5 T cell receptor beta chains from the same sample are listed, as sequenced in a study of memory CD4+ T cells and cytomegalovirus serostatus. Single viable CD3+CD4+CD8-CD45RO+ cells were sorted as the memory CD4+ T cells. The repertoire was sequenced with immunoSEQ multiplex PCR; TCRdb's copy has only in-frame clones and lacks some. The repertoire has about 61,000 clones, 82% of them found once; the top ten carry 0.88%. The specimen was memory CD4+ T cells from blood. The receptors come from an adult in good health and CMV-seronegative.

The chain uses TRBV6-5 and TRBJ1-2; D remains ambiguous. Germline loops: CDR1 MNHEY, CDR2 SVGAGI. Trimming removed 5 bases from V and 4 bases from J, with 8 bases in between. The CDR3 runs to 12 residues. CDR3 amino acids: CASSGGGYGYTF. The DNA for the CDR3 is TGTGCCAGCAGTGGAGGAGGCTATGGCTACACCTTC.

This rearrangement joins TRBV4-2 to TRBJ1-2; D gene uncertain. V lost 0 bases, J lost 0 bases, and 14 bases lay in between. Germline CDR1 LGHNA, CDR2 YNFKEQ. The CDR3 has 17 residues. CDR3 in amino acids: CASSQEKKQFSNYGYTF. The CDR3 DNA reads as TGTGCCAGCAGCCAAGAGAAGAAACAGTTCTCTAACTATGGCTACACCTTC.

V and J are TRBV4-1 and TRBJ1-5; maybe TRBD1 (6 bases). CDR3 length: 14 amino acids. With 6 bases removed from V and 3 bases from J, the gap between germline ends came to 12 bases. The germline gives CDR1 MGHRA, CDR2 YSYEKL. CDR3: CASRKDRHNQPQHF. The CDR3 DNA reads TGCGCCAGCAGGAAAGACAGGCACAATCAGCCCCAGCATTTT.

The CDR3 coding sequence is TGTGCCAGCGGCCTACCAAACTATGGCTACACCTTC. Its protein is CASGLPNYGYTF. The chain is built from TRBV6-5 and TRBJ1-2, with D unresolved. Trimming pared 8 bases from V and 2 bases from J, leaving 9 bases between. This CDR3 contains 12 residues. Germline lookup yields CDR1 MNHEY and CDR2 SVGAGI.

The chain combines TRBV4-1 with TRBJ2-1; weak D call: TRBD2 (6 bases). The CDR3 is made up of 16 amino acids. V was pared by 4 bases and J by 2 bases, with 15 bases between. In germline, CDR1 is MGHRA, CDR2 YSYEKL. For the CDR3, the DNA is TGCGCCAGCAGCCCAAGGGAGCGGGCCCCCTACAATGAGCAGTTCTTC. It is translated as CASSPRERAPYNEQFF.